This T cell receptor beta chain was observed in a study of shared clonotypes between healthy human individuals. General study results and limits: In contrast to clonotypes shared by all four donors, non-shared clonotypes had lower generation probabilities. The sampled material consisted only of blood, and tissue repertoires are likely to differ.

As for this clone: The antigen is unknown. The sample carries other DNA sequences with the same CDR3.

The table came from immunoSEQ multiplex PCR; TCRdb's copy has only in-frame clones and leaves some out. This table holds hundreds of thousands of clones, roughly 96% found once. The germline gives CDR1 SEHNR, CDR2 FQNEAQ (reference sequence). The V and J ends lost 3 bases and 3 bases respectively, with 4 bases between them. The CDR3 runs 12 residues. Positively selected for CCR7, the CD45RO-negative cells used as naive CD8 cells excluded terminally differentiated effector memory CD45RA+ cells. The rearrangement joins TRBV7-9 to TRBJ2-3; D remains unclear. Sequencing was carried out using naive CD8+ T cells sorted from blood. The receptor was isolated from a woman under 40 in good health. DNA for the CDR3: TGTGCCAGCAGCTTTTCTACAGATACGCAGTATTTT. This translates into CASSFSTDTQYF.